This T cell receptor (beta chain) was identified during a study of blood T cell repertoires in COVID-19. Overall study context: The cDNA or gDNA used as material had been derived from T cells, B-cell-depleted T cells, or PBMCs.

Enrolled through a virtual design, the participants were between roughly 18 and 90 years of age and came from approximately 25 US areas. Participants were placed into cohorts based on the clinical history they reported. No more than 2 weeks before study entry, exposed participants had met a case of COVID-19. The CDR3 runs to 14 residues. Germline V gene lookup returns CDR1 LNHDA and CDR2 SQIVND (reference sequence). Trimming stripped 5 bases from V and 6 bases from J, with 14 bases between. Method: immunoSEQ multiplex PCR; TCRdb's copy keeps in-frame clones and lacks some. The sample includes some 300,000 clones, over 85% of them seen just once.

The sequence was collected from a woman aged 45-65 years who had been exposed to COVID-19. The specimen sequenced was PBMCs or T cells enriched from blood (not recorded which). The chain is built from TRBV19 and TRBJ2-1; D might be TRBD2 (7 bases). The CDR3 DNA is TGTGCCAGTAGTTTAAGGGGGGGGTTCAATGAGCAGTTCTTC. Amino acids: CASSLRGGFNEQFF.